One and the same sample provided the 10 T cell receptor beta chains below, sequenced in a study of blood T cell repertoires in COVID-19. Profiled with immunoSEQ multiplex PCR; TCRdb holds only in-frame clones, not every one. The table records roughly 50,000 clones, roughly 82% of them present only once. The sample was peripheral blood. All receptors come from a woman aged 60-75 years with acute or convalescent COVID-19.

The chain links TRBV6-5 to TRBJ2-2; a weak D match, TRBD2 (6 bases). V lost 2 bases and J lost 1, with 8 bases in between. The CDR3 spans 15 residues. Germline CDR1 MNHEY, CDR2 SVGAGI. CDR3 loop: CASSYGGKNTGELFF. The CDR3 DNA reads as TGTGCCAGCAGTTACGGCGGGAAGAACACCGGGGAGCTGTTTTTT.

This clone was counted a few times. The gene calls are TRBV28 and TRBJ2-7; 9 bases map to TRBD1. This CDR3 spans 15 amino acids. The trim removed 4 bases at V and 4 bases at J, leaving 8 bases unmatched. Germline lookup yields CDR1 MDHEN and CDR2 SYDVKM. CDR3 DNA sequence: TGTGCCAGCAGTTCCGCCGGGACAGGGAGGTACGAGCAGTACTTC. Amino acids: CASSSAGTGRYEQYF.

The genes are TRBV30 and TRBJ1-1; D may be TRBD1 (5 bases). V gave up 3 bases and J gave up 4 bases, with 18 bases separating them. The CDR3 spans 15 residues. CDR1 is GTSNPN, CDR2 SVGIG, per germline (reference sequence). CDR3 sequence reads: CAWRGRRGSFTEAFF. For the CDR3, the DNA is TGTGCCTGGAGGGGGCGCCGGGGGTCTTTCACTGAAGCTTTCTTT. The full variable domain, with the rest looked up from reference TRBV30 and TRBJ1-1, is SQTIHQWPATLVQPVGSPLSLECTVEGTSNPNLYWYRQAAGRGLQLLFYSVGIGQISSEVPQNLSASRPQDRQFILSSKKLLLSDSGFYLCAWRGRRGSFTEAFFGQGTRLTVV.

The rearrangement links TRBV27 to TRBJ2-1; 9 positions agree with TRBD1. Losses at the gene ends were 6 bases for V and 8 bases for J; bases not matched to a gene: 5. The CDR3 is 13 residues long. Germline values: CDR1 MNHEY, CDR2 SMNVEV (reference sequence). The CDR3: CASRKTGGDEQFF. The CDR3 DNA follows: TGTGCCAGCAGAAAAACAGGGGGCGATGAGCAGTTCTTC.

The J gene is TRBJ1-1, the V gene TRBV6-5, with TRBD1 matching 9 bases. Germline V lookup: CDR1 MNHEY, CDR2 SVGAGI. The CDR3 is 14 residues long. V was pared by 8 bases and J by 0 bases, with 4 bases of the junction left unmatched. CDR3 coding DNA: TGTGCCAGCCCAACAGGGGGCTTGAACACTGAAGCTTTCTTT. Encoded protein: CASPTGGLNTEAFF.

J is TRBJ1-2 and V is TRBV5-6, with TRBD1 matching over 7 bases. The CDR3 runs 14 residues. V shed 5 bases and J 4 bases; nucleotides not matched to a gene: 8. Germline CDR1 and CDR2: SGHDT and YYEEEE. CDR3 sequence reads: CASRLTGPGYGYTF. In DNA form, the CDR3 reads TGTGCCAGCAGACTGACAGGGCCCGGCTATGGCTACACCTTC.

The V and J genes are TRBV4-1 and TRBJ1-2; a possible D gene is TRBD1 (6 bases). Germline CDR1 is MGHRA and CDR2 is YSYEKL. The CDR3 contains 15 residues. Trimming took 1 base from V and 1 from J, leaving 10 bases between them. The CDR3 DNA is TGCGCCAGCAGCCAAGGCCCAGGGGTTAACTATGGCTACACCTTC. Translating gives CASSQGPGVNYGYTF.

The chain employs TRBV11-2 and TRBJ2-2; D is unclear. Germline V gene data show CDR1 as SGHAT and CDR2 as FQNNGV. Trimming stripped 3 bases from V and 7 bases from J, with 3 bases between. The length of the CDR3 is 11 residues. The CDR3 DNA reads TGTGCCAGCAGCTTCGGCGGGGAGCTGTTTTTT. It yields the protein CASSFGGELFF. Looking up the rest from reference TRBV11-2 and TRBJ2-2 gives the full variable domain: EAGVAQSPRYKIIEKRQSVAFWCNPISGHATLYWYQQILGQGPKLLIQFQNNGVVDDSQLPKDRFSAERLKGVDSTLKIQPAKLEDSAVYLCASSFGGELFFGEGSRLTVL.

The DNA of the CDR3 is TGCGCCAGCAGCCGAACCTTGGTATCCCAGAGTCGGGACAGGCGCACCGGGGAGCTGTTTTTT. This gives the protein CASSRTLVSQSRDRRTGELFF. The chain couples TRBV4-1 to TRBJ2-2; 8 bases line up with TRBD1. Trimming at V came to 4 bases and at J to 4 bases, leaving 23 bases not matched to a gene. In germline, CDR1 is MGHRA, CDR2 YSYEKL. The length of the CDR3 is 21 residues.

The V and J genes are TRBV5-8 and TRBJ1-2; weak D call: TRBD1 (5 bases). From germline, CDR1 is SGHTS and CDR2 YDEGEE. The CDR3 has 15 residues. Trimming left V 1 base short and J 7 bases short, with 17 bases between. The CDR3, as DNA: TGTGCCAGCAGCTTGCCGGGGACGGGAGGAGGTGGCTACACCTTC. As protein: CASSLPGTGGGGYTF.